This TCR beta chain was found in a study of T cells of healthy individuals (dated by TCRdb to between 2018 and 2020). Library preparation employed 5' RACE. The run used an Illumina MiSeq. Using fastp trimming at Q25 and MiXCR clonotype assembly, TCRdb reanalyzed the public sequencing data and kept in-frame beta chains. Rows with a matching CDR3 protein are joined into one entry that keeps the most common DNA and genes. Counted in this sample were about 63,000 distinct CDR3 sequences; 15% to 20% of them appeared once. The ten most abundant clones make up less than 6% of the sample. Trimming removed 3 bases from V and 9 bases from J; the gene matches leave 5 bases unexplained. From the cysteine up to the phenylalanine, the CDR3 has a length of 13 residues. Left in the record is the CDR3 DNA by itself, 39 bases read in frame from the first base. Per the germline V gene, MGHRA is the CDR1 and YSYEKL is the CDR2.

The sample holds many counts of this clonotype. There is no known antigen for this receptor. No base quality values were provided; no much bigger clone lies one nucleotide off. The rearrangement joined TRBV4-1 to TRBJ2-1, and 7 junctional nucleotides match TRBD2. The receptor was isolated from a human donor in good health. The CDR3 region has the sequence CASSHAGAVEQFF. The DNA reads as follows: TGCGCCAGCAGCCATGCGGGAGCTGTTGAGCAGTTCTTC.